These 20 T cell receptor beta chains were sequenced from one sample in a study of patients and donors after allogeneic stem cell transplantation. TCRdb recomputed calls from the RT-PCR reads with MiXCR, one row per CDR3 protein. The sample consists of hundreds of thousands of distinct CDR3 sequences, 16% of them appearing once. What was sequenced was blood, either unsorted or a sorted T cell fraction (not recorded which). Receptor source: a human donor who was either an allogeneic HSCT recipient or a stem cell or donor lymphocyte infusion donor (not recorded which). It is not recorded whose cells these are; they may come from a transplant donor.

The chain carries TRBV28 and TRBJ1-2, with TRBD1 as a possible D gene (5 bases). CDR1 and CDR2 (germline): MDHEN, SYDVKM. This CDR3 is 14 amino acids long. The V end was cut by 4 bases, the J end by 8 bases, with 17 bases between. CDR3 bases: TGTGCCAGCAGTTCCGCCTACAGGAGTCTGGGCTACACCTTC. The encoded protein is CASSSAYRSLGYTF.

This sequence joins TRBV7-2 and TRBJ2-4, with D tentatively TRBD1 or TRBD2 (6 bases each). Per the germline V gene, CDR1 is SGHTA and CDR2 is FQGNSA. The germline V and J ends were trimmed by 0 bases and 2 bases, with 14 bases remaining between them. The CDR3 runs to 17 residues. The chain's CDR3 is CASSLAPGAPSKNIQYF. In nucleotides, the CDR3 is TGTGCCAGCAGCTTAGCGCCGGGGGCCCCTTCCAAAAACATTCAGTACTTC.

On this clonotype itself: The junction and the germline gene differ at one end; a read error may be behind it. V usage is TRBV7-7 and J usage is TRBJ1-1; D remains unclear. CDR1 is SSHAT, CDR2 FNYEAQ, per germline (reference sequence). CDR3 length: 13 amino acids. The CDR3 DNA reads TGTGCTAGCAGCGACAATTTGAACACTGAAGCTTTCTTT. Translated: CASSDNLNTEAFF.

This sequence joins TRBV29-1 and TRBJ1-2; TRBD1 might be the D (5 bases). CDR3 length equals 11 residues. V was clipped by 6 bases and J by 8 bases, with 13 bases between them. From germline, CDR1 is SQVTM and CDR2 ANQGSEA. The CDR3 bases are TGCAGCGTCCGGGGACTCGTAGGCTACACCTTC. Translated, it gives CSVRGLVGYTF.

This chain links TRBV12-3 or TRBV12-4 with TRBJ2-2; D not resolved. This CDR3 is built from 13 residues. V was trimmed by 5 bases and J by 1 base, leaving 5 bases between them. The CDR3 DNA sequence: TGTGCCAGCAGTAACAGGAACACCGGGGAGCTGTTTTTT. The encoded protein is CASSNRNTGELFF.

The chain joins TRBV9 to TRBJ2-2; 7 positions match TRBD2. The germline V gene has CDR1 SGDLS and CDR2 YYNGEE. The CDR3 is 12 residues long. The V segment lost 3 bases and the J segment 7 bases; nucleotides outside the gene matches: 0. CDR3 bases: TGTGCCAGCAGCGCGGGGGGCGGGGAGCTGTTTTTT. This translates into CASSAGGGELFF. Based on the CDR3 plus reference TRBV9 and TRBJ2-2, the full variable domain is DSGVTQTPKHLITATGQRVTLRCSPRSGDLSVYWYQQSLDQGLQFLIQYYNGEERAKGNILERFSAQQFPDLHSELNLSSLELGDSALYFCASSAGGGELFFGEGSRLTVL.

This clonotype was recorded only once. The CDR3, as DNA: TGTGCCAGCAGCGTACAGGAACAAATCCCTGGGGCCAACGTCCTGACTTTC. Amino acids: CASSVQEQIPGANVLTF. The rearrangement uses TRBV9 and TRBJ2-6; no clear D. The CDR3 has 17 residues. The ends were cut back, 1 base at V and 2 bases at J, with 13 bases in the middle. In germline, CDR1 is SGDLS, CDR2 YYNGEE.

Here the CDR3 reads CSASQATYEQYF. CDR3 nucleotide sequence: TGCAGTGCTAGCCAGGCTACATACGAGCAGTACTTC. This rearrangement joins TRBV20-1 to TRBJ2-7; no definite D call. Trimming left V 3 bases short and J 4 bases short, with 10 bases between. In germline, CDR1 is DFQATT, CDR2 SNEGSKA (reference sequence). The CDR3 contains 12 residues.

In DNA, the CDR3 is TGCAGTGCGATCAGACGGGGGGGACAAGAGACCCAGTACTTC. As protein: CSAIRRGGQETQYF. J is TRBJ2-5 and V is TRBV20-1; 8 nucleotides match TRBD2. V was pared by 6 bases and J by 2 bases, with 8 bases of the junction left unmatched. Germline CDR1 DFQATT, CDR2 SNEGSKA (reference sequence). This CDR3 spans 14 amino acids.

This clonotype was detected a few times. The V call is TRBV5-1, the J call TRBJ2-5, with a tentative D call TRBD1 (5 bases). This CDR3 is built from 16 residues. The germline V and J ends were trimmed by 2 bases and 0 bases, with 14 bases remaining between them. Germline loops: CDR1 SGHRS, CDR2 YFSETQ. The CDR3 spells CASSFRSRANQETQYF. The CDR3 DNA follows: TGCGCCAGCAGCTTTCGGAGCAGGGCTAACCAAGAGACCCAGTACTTC.

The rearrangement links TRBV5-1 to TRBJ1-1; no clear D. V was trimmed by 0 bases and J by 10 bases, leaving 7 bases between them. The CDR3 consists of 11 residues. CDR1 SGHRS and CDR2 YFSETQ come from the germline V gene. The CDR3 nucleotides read TGCGCCAGCAGCTTGGGTAGAGGAGCTTTCTTT. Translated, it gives CASSLGRGAFF.

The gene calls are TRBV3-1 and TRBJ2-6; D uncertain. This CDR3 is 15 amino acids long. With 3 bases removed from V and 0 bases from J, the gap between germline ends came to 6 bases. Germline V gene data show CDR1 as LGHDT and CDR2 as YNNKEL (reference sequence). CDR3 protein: CASSHPSSGANVLTF. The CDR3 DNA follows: TGTGCCAGCAGCCATCCGAGCTCTGGGGCCAACGTCCTGACTTTC. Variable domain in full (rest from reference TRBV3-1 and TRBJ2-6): DTAVSQTPKYLVTQMGNDKSIKCEQNLGHDTMYWYKQDSKKFLKIMFSYNNKELIINETVPNRFSPKSPDKAHLNLHINSLELGDSAVYFCASSHPSSGANVLTFGAGSRLTVL.

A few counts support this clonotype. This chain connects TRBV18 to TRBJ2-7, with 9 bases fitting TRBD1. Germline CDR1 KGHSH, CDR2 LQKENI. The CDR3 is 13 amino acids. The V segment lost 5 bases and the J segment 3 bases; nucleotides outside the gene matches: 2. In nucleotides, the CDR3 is TGTGCCAGCTCAGGGACAGGGATCTACGAGCAGTACTTC. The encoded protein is CASSGTGIYEQYF. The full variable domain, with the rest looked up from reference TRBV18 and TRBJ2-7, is NAGVMQNPRHLVRRRGQEARLRCSPMKGHSHVYWYRQLPEEGLKFMVYLQKENIIDESGMPKERFSAEFPKEGPSILRIQQVVRGDSAAYFCASSGTGIYEQYFGPGTRLTVT.

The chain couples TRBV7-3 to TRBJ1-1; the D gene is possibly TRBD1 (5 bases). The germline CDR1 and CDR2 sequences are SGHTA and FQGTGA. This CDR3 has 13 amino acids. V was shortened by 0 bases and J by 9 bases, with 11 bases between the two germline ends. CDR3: CASSLTKQGKAFF. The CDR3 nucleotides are TGTGCCAGCAGCTTAACGAAGCAGGGAAAAGCTTTCTTT.

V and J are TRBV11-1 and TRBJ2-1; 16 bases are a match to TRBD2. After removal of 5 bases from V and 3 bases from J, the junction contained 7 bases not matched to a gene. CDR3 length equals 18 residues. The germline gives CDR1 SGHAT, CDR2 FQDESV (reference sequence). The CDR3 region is CASSPGLAGGINYNEQFF. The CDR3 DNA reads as TGTGCCAGCAGCCCGGGACTAGCGGGAGGGATTAACTACAATGAGCAGTTCTTC. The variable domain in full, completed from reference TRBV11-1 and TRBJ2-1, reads EAEVAQSPRYKITEKSQAVAFWCDPISGHATLYWYRQILGQGPELLVQFQDESVVDDSQLPKDRFSAERLKGVDSTLKIQPAELGDSAMYLCASSPGLAGGINYNEQFFGPGTRLTVL.

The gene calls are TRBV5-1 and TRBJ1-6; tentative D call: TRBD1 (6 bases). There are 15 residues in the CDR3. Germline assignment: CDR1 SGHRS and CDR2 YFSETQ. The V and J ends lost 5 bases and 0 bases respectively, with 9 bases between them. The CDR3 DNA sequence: TGCGCCAGCAGTGGACAGAGCTCCTATAATTCACCCCTCCACTTT. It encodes CASSGQSSYNSPLHF.

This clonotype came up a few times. This CDR3 is CSARDPRAGNYEQYF. The CDR3 coding sequence is TGCAGTGCTAGAGACCCCAGAGCGGGGAACTACGAGCAGTACTTC. The chain is built from TRBV20-1 and TRBJ2-7; 7 bases line up with TRBD2. CDR1 DFQATT and CDR2 SNEGSKA come from the germline V gene (reference sequence). The CDR3 extends over 15 amino acids. With 0 bases clipped from V and 3 bases from J, the junction kept 8 bases outside the gene matches.

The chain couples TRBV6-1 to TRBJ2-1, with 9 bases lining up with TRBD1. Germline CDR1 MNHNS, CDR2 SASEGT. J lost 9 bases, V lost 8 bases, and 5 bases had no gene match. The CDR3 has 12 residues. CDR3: CASGTGKGEQFF. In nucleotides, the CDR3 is TGTGCCAGCGGGACAGGGAAAGGTGAGCAGTTCTTC.

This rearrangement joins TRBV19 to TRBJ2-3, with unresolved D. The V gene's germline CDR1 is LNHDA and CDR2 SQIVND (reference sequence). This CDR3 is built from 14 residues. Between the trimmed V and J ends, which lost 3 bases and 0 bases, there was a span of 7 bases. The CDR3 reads CASSITDSTDTQYF. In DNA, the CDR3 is TGTGCCAGTAGTATTACTGACAGCACAGATACGCAGTATTTT.

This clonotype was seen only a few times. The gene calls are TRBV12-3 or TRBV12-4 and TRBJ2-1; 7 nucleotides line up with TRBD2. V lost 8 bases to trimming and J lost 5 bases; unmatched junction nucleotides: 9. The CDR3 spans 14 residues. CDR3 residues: CASLGGSGDNEQFF. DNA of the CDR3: TGTGCCAGCCTGGGGGGGTCTGGGGACAATGAGCAGTTCTTC.